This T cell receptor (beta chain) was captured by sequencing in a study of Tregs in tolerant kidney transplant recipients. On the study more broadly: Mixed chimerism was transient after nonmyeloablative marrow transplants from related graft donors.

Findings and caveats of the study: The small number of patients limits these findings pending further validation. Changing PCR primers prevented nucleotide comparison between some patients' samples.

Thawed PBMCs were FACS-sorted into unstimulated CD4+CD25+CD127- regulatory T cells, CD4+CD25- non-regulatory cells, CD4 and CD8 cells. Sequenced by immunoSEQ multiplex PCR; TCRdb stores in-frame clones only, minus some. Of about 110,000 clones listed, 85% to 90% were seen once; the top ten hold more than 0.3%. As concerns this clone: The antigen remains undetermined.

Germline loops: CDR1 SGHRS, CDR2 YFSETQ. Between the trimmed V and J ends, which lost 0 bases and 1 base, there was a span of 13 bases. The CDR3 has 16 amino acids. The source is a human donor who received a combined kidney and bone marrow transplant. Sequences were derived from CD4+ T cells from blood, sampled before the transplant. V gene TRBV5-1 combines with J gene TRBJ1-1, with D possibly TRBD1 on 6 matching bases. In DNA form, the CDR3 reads TGCGCCAGCAGCTTGGCCGGGGGGGCCCAGAACACTGAAGCTTTCTTT. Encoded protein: CASSLAGGAQNTEAFF.